In its sample, the clone carrying this TCR beta chain was seen a few times. Its antigen is still unknown. This CDR3 has 19 residues. V was cut by 7 bases and J by 0 bases, with 22 bases left in between. Germline CDR1 reads SGHAT; CDR2 reads FQNNGV. Each TCR beta cDNA library carried unique molecular identifiers. TCRdb reprocessed the PCR reads with MiXCR, giving one entry per CDR3 protein. The sample holds about 540,000 distinct CDR3 sequences; under 40% are singletons and the top ten take approximately 6%. The data originate from a study of post-analysis software for immune sequencing data. Regarding the study as a whole: The study found TRBV5-6, TRBV5-1 and TRBV20-1 among four to six TRBV segments more frequent in patients than controls.

The V call is TRBV11-2, the J call TRBJ1-6; D ambiguous. The material sequenced was blood. This TCR came from a girl younger than 18 with multiple sclerosis. This CDR3 is CASTETWYSESSYNSPLHF. As DNA, the CDR3 is TGTGCCAGCACCGAAACGTGGTATAGTGAGAGCTCCTATAATTCACCCCTCCACTTT.